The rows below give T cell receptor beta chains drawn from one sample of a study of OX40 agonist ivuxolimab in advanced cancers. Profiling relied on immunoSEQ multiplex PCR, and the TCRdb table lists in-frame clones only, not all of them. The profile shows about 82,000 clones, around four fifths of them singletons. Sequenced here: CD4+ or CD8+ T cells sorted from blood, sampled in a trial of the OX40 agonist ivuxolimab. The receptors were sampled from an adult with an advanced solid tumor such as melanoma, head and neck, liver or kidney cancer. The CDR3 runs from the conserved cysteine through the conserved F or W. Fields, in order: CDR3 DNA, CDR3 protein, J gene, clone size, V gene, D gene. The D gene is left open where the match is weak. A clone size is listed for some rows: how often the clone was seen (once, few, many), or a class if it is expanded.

CDR3nt: TGTGCCAGCAGCCCTCGGACAGGAACTAACTATGGCTACACCTTC; CDR3aa: CASSPRTGTNYGYTF; j_gene: TRBJ1-2; abundance: once; v_gene: TRBV9; d_gene: TRBD1
CDR3nt: TGTGCCAGCAGAGAGAGCGGGGGAAGCTCCTACAATGAGCAGTTCTTC; CDR3aa: CASRESGGSSYNEQFF; j_gene: TRBJ2-1; abundance: -; v_gene: TRBV2; d_gene: TRBD2
CDR3nt: TGTGCCAGCTCACCAGGCGGGCGGACTTCCATTTCGTACTTC; CDR3aa: CASSPGGRTSISYF; j_gene: TRBJ2-7; abundance: -; v_gene: TRBV18; d_gene: -
CDR3nt: TGTGCCAGCAGCTTGGTTCTAGCGGGGATCCCCCTGGGAGATACGCAGTATTTT; CDR3aa: CASSLVLAGIPLGDTQYF; j_gene: TRBJ2-3; abundance: -; v_gene: TRBV5-4; d_gene: TRBD2
CDR3nt: TGTGCCAGCAGCTTAGAAAGAGGGTTGGGCGGCTACACCTTC; CDR3aa: CASSLERGLGGYTF; j_gene: TRBJ1-2; abundance: -; v_gene: TRBV7-9; d_gene: -
CDR3nt: TGTGCCTGGACAGCGGGGATAAGCACAGATACGCAGTATTTT; CDR3aa: CAWTAGISTDTQYF; j_gene: TRBJ2-3; abundance: -; v_gene: TRBV30; d_gene: TRBD2
CDR3nt: TGTGCCAGTAGTATTGAGGAGGTGGCCTATGGCTACACCTTC; CDR3aa: CASSIEEVAYGYTF; j_gene: TRBJ1-2; abundance: few; v_gene: TRBV19; d_gene: -
CDR3nt: TGCGCCAGCAGTCAATCTAGGGTAGGGGCCGGACCAGCTCGTCGATCCCTCCACTTT; CDR3aa: CASSQSRVGAGPARRSLHF; j_gene: TRBJ1-6; abundance: few; v_gene: TRBV23-1; d_gene: -
CDR3nt: TGTGCCAGCAGTTACCTACAGGGTAATCAGCCCCAGCATTTT; CDR3aa: CASSYLQGNQPQHF; j_gene: TRBJ1-5; abundance: -; v_gene: TRBV6-6; d_gene: -
CDR3nt: TGTGCCAGCAGTAAATACAGGGGTCAGCCCCAGCATTTT; CDR3aa: CASSKYRGQPQHF; j_gene: TRBJ1-5; abundance: once; v_gene: TRBV27; d_gene: TRBD1
CDR3nt: TGTGCCAGCAGTGAAAACACCCCCGCTCTCCACAATGAGCAGTTCTTC; CDR3aa: CASSENTPALHNEQFF; j_gene: TRBJ2-1; abundance: -; v_gene: TRBV6-1; d_gene: -
CDR3nt: TGTGCCAGCGGTATTGGTAGGAGCTCCTACGAGCAGTACTTC; CDR3aa: CASGIGRSSYEQYF; j_gene: TRBJ2-7; abundance: few; v_gene: TRBV6-5; d_gene: -
CDR3nt: TGTGCCAGCAGTGCCGGGCTGGGCTATGGCTACACCTTC; CDR3aa: CASSAGLGYGYTF; j_gene: TRBJ1-2; abundance: -; v_gene: TRBV6-1; d_gene: -
CDR3nt: TGTGCCAGCTCACCCAAGACAGGGGGTCGTATCGAAAAACTGTTTTTT; CDR3aa: CASSPKTGGRIEKLFF; j_gene: TRBJ1-4; abundance: -; v_gene: TRBV18; d_gene: TRBD1
CDR3nt: TGTGCCAGCTCACCGCGAAACGCCGGGACAGGGTCCGAGCAGTACTTC; CDR3aa: CASSPRNAGTGSEQYF; j_gene: TRBJ2-7; abundance: -; v_gene: TRBV18; d_gene: TRBD1
CDR3nt: TGTGCCAGCAGCTTGTCAGGGAGACCAGAATATAGCAATCAGCCCCAGCATTTT; CDR3aa: CASSLSGRPEYSNQPQHF; j_gene: TRBJ1-5; abundance: -; v_gene: TRBV5-8; d_gene: -
CDR3nt: TGTGCCACCACCCCAACTAGCGCGAGCACAGATACGCAGTATTTT; CDR3aa: CATTPTSASTDTQYF; j_gene: TRBJ2-3; abundance: -; v_gene: TRBV11-1; d_gene: TRBD2
CDR3nt: TGTGCCAGCAGCTTCAACAGGGGGGATTACTATGGCTACACCTTC; CDR3aa: CASSFNRGDYYGYTF; j_gene: TRBJ1-2; abundance: -; v_gene: TRBV5-4; d_gene: TRBD1
CDR3nt: TGTGCCAGCAGCACACGACCCACAGGGGGCCTGGAGACCCAGTACTTC; CDR3aa: CASSTRPTGGLETQYF; j_gene: TRBJ2-5; abundance: -; v_gene: TRBV7-7; d_gene: TRBD1
CDR3nt: TGTGCCAGCAGTGAAGAGCAGGGCAATCAGCCCCAGCATTTT; CDR3aa: CASSEEQGNQPQHF; j_gene: TRBJ1-5; abundance: -; v_gene: TRBV6-5; d_gene: -
CDR3nt: TGCGCCAGCAGCCAAGAGTGGGGGTCCTCTTCTAGCACAGATACGCAGTATTTT; CDR3aa: CASSQEWGSSSSTDTQYF; j_gene: TRBJ2-3; abundance: -; v_gene: TRBV4-1; d_gene: -
CDR3nt: TGTGCCAGTAGTATCCCGACAGGTGGTGGCTACACCTTC; CDR3aa: CASSIPTGGGYTF; j_gene: TRBJ1-2; abundance: -; v_gene: TRBV19; d_gene: -
CDR3nt: TGTGCTAGTGGCCGAGCTACAGGGTCACACACCTTC; CDR3aa: CASGRATGSHTF; j_gene: TRBJ1-2; abundance: -; v_gene: TRBV12-5; d_gene: -
CDR3nt: TGTGCCAGCAGTGAACAGAATAGCAATCAGCCCCAGCATTTT; CDR3aa: CASSEQNSNQPQHF; j_gene: TRBJ1-5; abundance: -; v_gene: TRBV2; d_gene: -
CDR3nt: TGTGCCAGCAGGCGACAGGGGGCCCGTTCTGAAACTGAAGCTTTCTTT; CDR3aa: CASRRQGARSETEAFF; j_gene: TRBJ1-1; abundance: -; v_gene: TRBV7-9; d_gene: TRBD1
CDR3nt: TGTGCCAGCAGCCTGGGACAGGGAGTTGGTGAGCAGTTCTTC; CDR3aa: CASSLGQGVGEQFF; j_gene: TRBJ2-1; abundance: -; v_gene: TRBV7-9; d_gene: TRBD1
CDR3nt: TGTGCCAGCAGTTACGGGGGGAGCACTGAAGCTTTCTTT; CDR3aa: CASSYGGSTEAFF; j_gene: TRBJ1-1; abundance: -; v_gene: TRBV6-5; d_gene: -
CDR3nt: TGTGCCAGCAGCCAAGCTACCAACTACGAGCAGTACTTC; CDR3aa: CASSQATNYEQYF; j_gene: TRBJ2-7; abundance: -; v_gene: TRBV4-2; d_gene: -
CDR3nt: TGCAGTGCAGCGACTAGGCAGGAGCAGTTCTTC; CDR3aa: CSAATRQEQFF; j_gene: TRBJ2-1; abundance: -; v_gene: TRBV20-1; d_gene: -
CDR3nt: TGTGCCAGCAGCAAGGGCCACAGGGACGAGCAGTACTTC; CDR3aa: CASSKGHRDEQYF; j_gene: TRBJ2-7; abundance: -; v_gene: TRBV11-2; d_gene: -
CDR3nt: TGCGCCAGCAGCCCGACGGGAAACACTGAAGCTTTCTTT; CDR3aa: CASSPTGNTEAFF; j_gene: TRBJ1-1; abundance: -; v_gene: TRBV5-1; d_gene: -
CDR3nt: TGCGCCAGCAGCGCCAGGGAAAAGGGAATGAACACTGAAGCTTTCTTT; CDR3aa: CASSAREKGMNTEAFF; j_gene: TRBJ1-1; abundance: -; v_gene: TRBV5-1; d_gene: -
CDR3nt: TGCGCCAGCAGCCTAGGGACAGGGGGACGGAACACTGAAGCTTTCTTT; CDR3aa: CASSLGTGGRNTEAFF; j_gene: TRBJ1-1; abundance: -; v_gene: TRBV5-1; d_gene: TRBD1
CDR3nt: TGTGCCAGCAGTGAGGAAGGGGGCTCTCATTCACCCCTCCACTTT; CDR3aa: CASSEEGGSHSPLHF; j_gene: TRBJ1-6; abundance: few; v_gene: TRBV2; d_gene: TRBD1
CDR3nt: TGTGCCAGTACCCCCGCGCTTGCTAACTATGGCTACACCTTC; CDR3aa: CASTPALANYGYTF; j_gene: TRBJ1-2; abundance: -; v_gene: TRBV19; d_gene: -
CDR3nt: TGTGCCAGCAGCTTAACTCGCCTGGATACGCAGTATTTT; CDR3aa: CASSLTRLDTQYF; j_gene: TRBJ2-3; abundance: -; v_gene: TRBV7-2; d_gene: -
CDR3nt: TGTGCCAGCAGCCCGGGACTAGAAACAGATACGCAGTATTTT; CDR3aa: CASSPGLETDTQYF; j_gene: TRBJ2-3; abundance: -; v_gene: TRBV7-2; d_gene: TRBD2